These T cell receptor beta chains were read from a single sample in a study of T cell repertoires in cytomegalovirus infection. Using its own MiXCR run on the reads, TCRdb lists one record per CDR3 protein. The data contain under 350,000 distinct CDR3 sequences, 9.5% of them singletons. The specimen was PBMCs. These receptors all come from a human donor in good health (CMV status not recorded). Some clones in this sample may be carry-over from other donors' samples. CDR3s include the opening cysteine and the closing phenylalanine or tryptophan. A D gene is named only where the DNA matches it firmly. Clone sizes are given selectively: once, few, many, or a class where the clone is expanded.

length,size,D,V,J,CDR3,DNA
14,many,TRBD1,TRBV6-1,TRBJ1-1,CASTMGTVNTEAFF,TGTGCCAGCACAATGGGGACAGTCAACACTGAAGCTTTCTTT
15,few,.,TRBV6-5,TRBJ2-1,CASRAPGQLSHEQFF,TGTGCCAGCAGGGCCCCGGGGCAGTTATCCCATGAGCAGTTCTTC
18,few,.,TRBV28,TRBJ1-2,CASSITQIKTRANGGYTF,TGTGCCAGCAGTATCACCCAGATTAAAACCAGGGCGAACGGGGGCTACACCTTC
12,few,TRBD1,TRBV6-2/TRBV6-3,TRBJ2-7,CASSLDRAEQYF,TGTGCCAGCAGTTTGGACAGGGCCGAGCAGTACTTC
13,few,TRBD1,TRBV7-9,TRBJ2-5,CASSTTGTETQYF,TGTGCCAGCAGCACGACAGGGACCGAGACCCAGTACTTC
13,medium-sized,.,TRBV7-2,TRBJ2-7,CASSLWVGYEQYF,TGTGCCAGCAGCTTATGGGTGGGGTACGAGCAGTACTTC
24,many,TRBD1,TRBV20-1,TRBJ2-1,CSAKYPRSFFVGQGSPHSYNEQFF,TGCAGTGCTAAATATCCCCGGAGCTTTTTCGTGGGACAGGGGAGCCCACACTCCTACAATGAGCAGTTCTTC
15,many,.,TRBV7-6,TRBJ1-4,CASSLAWTEYEKLFF,TGTGCCAGCAGCTTAGCTTGGACCGAATATGAAAAACTGTTTTTT
14,.,TRBD2,TRBV19,TRBJ2-7,CASTIGAGDYEQYF,TGTGCCAGTACGATTGGTGCGGGAGACTACGAGCAGTACTTC
15,many,.,TRBV7-8,TRBJ2-1,CASSLVRGAHNEQFF,TGTGCCAGCAGCTTGGTGCGCGGGGCTCACAATGAGCAGTTCTTC
13,many,TRBD2,TRBV20-1,TRBJ2-1,CSARSSGSKEQFF,TGCAGTGCTAGATCTAGCGGGAGTAAAGAGCAGTTCTTC
13,few,.,TRBV7-9,TRBJ1-5,CASSTQRGQPQHF,TGTGCCAGCAGCACGCAGAGGGGGCAGCCCCAGCATTTT
15,.,.,TRBV7-3,TRBJ2-1,CASSLLQAPNNEQFF,TGTGCCAGCAGCTTACTCCAGGCCCCGAACAATGAGCAGTTCTTC
13,many,.,TRBV7-2,TRBJ1-1,CASSGRGGAEAFF,TGTGCCAGCAGCGGTCGTGGCGGGGCTGAAGCTTTCTTT
16,.,TRBD2,TRBV12-3/TRBV12-4,TRBJ2-3,CASSLLASSFTDTQYF,TGTGCCAGCAGTCTACTAGCGTCCTCCTTCACAGATACGCAGTATTTT
12,many,.,TRBV7-2,TRBJ1-2,CARRSGADGYTF,TGTGCCAGACGTAGCGGGGCTGATGGCTACACCTTC
13,many,.,TRBV7-9,TRBJ2-3,CASSSRVGDTQYF,TGTGCCAGCAGCTCCCGCGTCGGGGATACGCAGTATTTT
13,.,TRBD1,TRBV20-1,TRBJ1-5,CSAHQGGNQPQHF,TGCAGTGCTCACCAGGGGGGCAATCAGCCCCAGCATTTT
14,few,TRBD1,TRBV5-1,TRBJ1-1,CASSPGQENTEAFF,TGCGCCAGCAGCCCGGGACAGGAGAACACTGAAGCTTTCTTT
16,few,TRBD2,TRBV7-6,TRBJ2-5,CASSLIEAGGHETQYF,TGTGCCAGCAGCTTAATAGAAGCGGGGGGGCACGAGACCCAGTACTTC
15,few,.,TRBV12-3/TRBV12-4,TRBJ1-5,CASSPTGGVNQPQHF,TGTGCCAGCAGCCCCACAGGAGGGGTCAATCAGCCCCAGCATTTT
15,many,.,TRBV4-3,TRBJ2-3,CASSQDLLGTDTQYF,TGCGCCAGCAGCCAAGACCTACTAGGAACAGATACGCAGTATTTT
17,many,.,TRBV7-2,TRBJ2-7,CASSFGDSQPRWYEQYF,TGTGCCAGCAGCTTTGGTGACAGCCAGCCCCGGTGGTACGAGCAGTACTTC
17,many,TRBD1,TRBV12-3/TRBV12-4,TRBJ1-5,CASSLGTDLYSNQPQHF,TGTGCCAGCAGCCTTGGGACAGACCTGTATAGCAATCAGCCCCAGCATTTT
12,.,TRBD1,TRBV20-1,TRBJ2-3,CSAPGQGQTQYF,TGCAGTGCCCCGGGACAGGGACAAACGCAGTATTTT
16,few,.,TRBV5-5,TRBJ2-1,CASSSNSELTYNEQFF,TGTGCCAGCAGCTCCAACAGTGAACTTACCTACAATGAGCAGTTCTTC
14,many,TRBD1,TRBV11-1,TRBJ1-1,CASSYYRGGTEAFF,TGTGCCAGCAGCTATTACAGGGGTGGCACTGAAGCTTTCTTT
16,many,.,TRBV7-8,TRBJ1-1,CASSLDWERMNTEAFF,TGTGCCAGCAGCTTAGATTGGGAGAGGATGAACACTGAAGCTTTCTTT
14,.,.,TRBV27,TRBJ2-7,CASSLHSQSYEQYF,TGTGCCAGCAGTCTTCATTCTCAGTCCTACGAGCAGTACTTC